Below, 20 T cell receptor beta chains from the same sample are listed, as sequenced in a study of tumor and adjacent non-tumor tissue in lung cancer. The template was RNA from unsorted bulk tissue. TCRbeta libraries were built with three rounds of nested PCR, modified from ARM-PCR. Each CDR3 protein is one row after TCRdb ran MiXCR on the multiplex PCR reads. The sample has 89,000 or so distinct CDR3 sequences, around two thirds seen once. Material: lung tumor tissue. The receptors stem from a man aged 70-80 years with non-small cell lung cancer.

This rearrangement joins TRBV14 to TRBJ1-4; D gene unclear. In germline, CDR1 is SGHDN, CDR2 FVKESK. The CDR3 loop spans 12 amino acids. V lost 4 bases and J 7 bases, leaving 7 bases between the germline ends. The CDR3 is CASSRVAEKLFF. Here the CDR3 DNA reads TGTGCCAGCAGCCGAGTAGCTGAAAAACTGTTTTTT.

Of note for this clonotype: A junction boundary mismatches the germline segment, possibly from a read error. This rearrangement joins TRBV11-2 to TRBJ2-5, with D unclear. The CDR3 contains 12 residues. Germline V lookup: CDR1 SGHAT, CDR2 FQNNGV. The DNA of the CDR3 is TGTGCCGGCAGCTTAGATCGGGAGACCCAGTACTTC. This encodes CAGSLDRETQYF.

Of note for this clonotype: A much more abundant neighbour one base away suggests this may be a read error. The chain carries TRBV6-5 and TRBJ1-5, with a tentative D call TRBD1 (6 bases). CDR3 size: 16 residues. Germline V gene lookup returns CDR1 MNHEY and CDR2 SVGAGI. V lost 4 bases, J lost 5 bases, and 18 bases lay in between. CDR3 sequence (DNA): TGTGCCAGCAGTTTAAGCCTGACAGGCCCCGATCAGCCCCAGCATTTT. This codes for CASSLSLTGPDQPQHF.

This clonotype was detected ten times or more. The chain joins TRBV7-8 to TRBJ1-2; D gene unclear. V shed 1 base and J shed 4 bases, with 10 bases lying between them. The germline V gene encodes CDR1 SGHVS and CDR2 FQNEAQ. The CDR3 runs to 14 residues. In DNA form, the CDR3 reads TGTGCCAGCAGCTTAGAAAGGCAGGTCTATGGCTACACCTTC. It encodes CASSLERQVYGYTF.

To note about this clonotype: At one end the junction does not follow the germline gene, possibly because of a read error. V and J are TRBV29-1 and TRBJ2-1; 10 positions match TRBD2. Germline V CDR1 and CDR2: SQVTM, ANQGSEA. The length of the CDR3 is 14 residues. CDR3 nucleotides: TGCAGCGCGACGACTAGCGGGCGTTACAATGAGCAGTTCTTT. Encoded protein: CSATTSGRYNEQFF.

Regarding this clonotype: Given a much more abundant clone one base away, this may be a read error. The chain couples TRBV12-3 or TRBV12-4 to TRBJ2-7, with a tentative D call TRBD1 (6 bases). Trimming removed 7 bases at V and 1 base at J, with 17 bases between. The CDR3 has 15 residues. The CDR3 sequence is CASKTGTTTSYEQYF. CDR3 nucleotide sequence: TGTGCCAGCAAAACCGGGACAACTACTTCCTACGAGCAGTACTTC.

In this sample, this clonotype turned up once. A much larger clonotype is one base distant, so this may be a read error. The chain links TRBV30 to TRBJ1-2, with a weak D call TRBD1 (5 bases). Germline V gene lookup returns CDR1 GTSNPN and CDR2 SVGIG (reference sequence). Trimming removed 4 bases from V and 4 bases from J, with 10 bases in between. The CDR3 spans 12 residues. CDR3 sequence (DNA): TGTGCCTGGATAAGGAGGGGCTATGGCTACACCTTC. Translated, it gives CAWIRRGYGYTF.

This chain uses TRBV11-2 with TRBJ2-7, with a weak D call TRBD2 (6 bases). The germline V gene has CDR1 SGHAT and CDR2 FQNNGV. The CDR3 runs to 16 residues. The V end was cut by 5 bases, the J end by 7 bases, with 24 bases between. For the CDR3, the DNA is TGTGCCAGCAGCAACGCCGGCATTAGCGGTCTAAGGGAGCAGTACTTC. Its protein product is CASSNAGISGLREQYF.

On this clonotype itself: Germline and junction disagree at one end, which may indicate a read error. The rearrangement links TRBV11-1 to TRBJ1-5; 7 bases match TRBD1. Germline V gene sequence: CDR1 SGHAT, CDR2 FQDESV (reference sequence). The CDR3 totals 15 residues. The CDR3 nucleotides are TGTGTCAGCAGTACCCACAGGGGAGGCAATCAGCCCCAGCATTTT. Translation: CVSSTHRGGNQPQHF.

By frequency in the sample, this clonotype is medium-sized (0.01 to 0.1%). The chain uses TRBV11-3 and TRBJ2-7; D call uncertain. The V end was cut by 3 bases, the J end by 5 bases, with 23 bases between. The V gene's germline CDR1 is SGHNT and CDR2 YENEEA. The CDR3 length is 17 residues. As DNA, the CDR3 is TGTGCCAGCAGCTTCTTGGGCCTTAGCTTGGAAGGGAACGAGCAGTACTTC. This translates into CASSFLGLSLEGNEQYF.

Details on this clonotype: Relative to the germline gene, one junction end is altered; a read error may explain this. The chain employs TRBV12-3 or TRBV12-4 and TRBJ2-5; D is perhaps TRBD2 (7 bases). The CDR3 contains 16 residues. Here the CDR3 DNA reads TGTGCCAACAGTTTAGGAGGTACGGGGGGCTTGGAGACCCAGTACTTC. Its protein product is CANSLGGTGGLETQYF.

Only a few counts were recorded for this clonotype. V gene TRBV7-9 combines with J gene TRBJ1-4; D call uncertain. The V gene's germline CDR1 is SEHNR and CDR2 FQNEAQ (reference sequence). The V end lost 4 bases, the J end lost 8 bases, and 14 bases lay between the germline ends. The CDR3 is made up of 14 amino acids. This CDR3 reads CASSSGSKREKLFF. In DNA, the CDR3 is TGTGCCAGCAGCTCGGGGTCCAAGAGGGAAAAACTGTTTTTT.

This clonotype was recorded at least ten times. V is TRBV20-1 and J is TRBJ1-5; 9 bases align to TRBD1. With V trimmed by 6 bases and J by 0 bases, 6 bases remained unmatched. This CDR3 is built from 15 residues. CDR1 and CDR2 (germline): DFQATT, SNEGSKA (reference sequence). CDR3 coding DNA: TGCAGTGCACTAACAGGGGGCTCTAGCAATCAGCCCCAGCATTTT. Residues: CSALTGGSSNQPQHF.

Concerning this clonotype: Because it lacks the conserved phenylalanine or tryptophan at the end, this CDR3 is likely a read error. This chain uses TRBV11-2 with TRBJ2-2; D may be TRBD1 (5 bases). This CDR3 has 14 residues. Germline V CDR1 and CDR2: SGHAT, FQNNGV. This CDR3 reads CASSLVRVTWELFC. The CDR3 nucleotides are TGTGCCAGCAGCTTAGTCAGGGTCACCTGGGAGCTGTTTTGT.

About this clonotype: The junction departs from germline at one end; a sequencing error may be responsible. This chain joins TRBV5-1 and TRBJ2-4; the match to TRBD1 covers 11 bases. The CDR3 is made up of 14 amino acids. The germline gives CDR1 SGHRS, CDR2 YFSETQ. The CDR3 bases are TGCGCCAGTAGCTTGGGGGACAGGGGGGACATTCAGTCCTTC. It yields the protein CASSLGDRGDIQSF.

A remark on this clonotype: Germline is not matched at one junction end, which may reflect a read error. The chain combines TRBV5-4 with TRBJ2-4, with D possibly TRBD2 on 5 matching bases. The CDR3 runs 15 residues. Germline CDR1 reads SGHNT; CDR2 reads YYREEE (reference sequence). CDR3: CASSLGHLAKNIEHF. The CDR3 bases are TGTGCCAGCAGCTTGGGGCATCTAGCCAAAAACATTGAGCACTTC. Using reference TRBV5-4 and TRBJ2-4 for the parts outside the CDR3, the full variable domain is ETGVTQSPTHLIKTRGQQVTLRCSSQSGHNTVSWYQQALGQGPQFIFQYYREEENGRGNFPPRFSGLQFPNYSSELNVNALELDDSALYLCASSLGHLAKNIEHFGAGTRLSVL.

At least ten counts were recorded for this clonotype. The V call is TRBV20-1, the J call TRBJ2-3, with 10 bases that match TRBD2. This CDR3 is 13 amino acids long. The germline gives CDR1 DFQATT, CDR2 SNEGSKA (reference sequence). The J segment lost 6 bases and the V segment lost 4 bases, leaving 4 bases of the junction unmatched. The chain's CDR3 is CSATLAGVDTQYF. In DNA form, the CDR3 reads TGCAGTGCTACTCTAGCGGGAGTGGATACGCAGTATTTT.

This clonotype was counted a few times. This may arise from a read error, as a much more abundant clone is one base away. The chain joins TRBV10-2 to TRBJ1-2; D gene uncertain. This CDR3 contains 13 residues. Germline CDR1 reads WSHSY; CDR2 reads SAAADI. V was pared by 4 bases and J by 0 bases, with 6 bases between. CDR3 coding DNA: TGCGCCAGCAGTGCGGGGACTAACTATGGCTACACCTTC. It translates to CASSAGTNYGYTF.

Remarks on this clonotype: The conserved phenylalanine or tryptophan normally closing the CDR3 is absent here, so this likely arose from a read error. The DNA is left out, because the CDR3 cannot be placed on it with certainty; the CDR3 is given as TCRdb lists it. This chain links TRBV11-2 with TRBJ2-5; TRBD1, the table's D call, lacks a check against the DNA. Inclusive of both ends, the CDR3 amounts to 12 amino acids. The germline V gene encodes CDR1 SGHAT and CDR2 FQNNGV. The chain's CDR3 is CASGLANRGPYI.

As for this clonotype: No conserved phenylalanine or tryptophan ends this CDR3, so it is likely a read error. The chain uses TRBV11-2 and TRBJ2-5; D is uncertain. V was clipped by 3 bases and J by 6 bases, with 20 bases between them. Germline V gene data show CDR1 as SGHAT and CDR2 as FQNNGV. The CDR3 is made up of 16 amino acids. CDR3 amino acids: CASSLGSLCAKKTQYY. The CDR3 DNA sequence: TGTGCCAGCAGCTTGGGCAGTCTCTGTGCAAAGAAGACCCAGTACTAC.